A single sample gave rise to the 25 T cell receptor beta chains below, sequenced in a study of blood T cells in healthy people across ages. Next came a second PCR, run for about 7 to 12 cycles, which used a sample-barcoded 5' primer along with a J-beta primer mix. From the 5' RACE reads, TCRdb called clonotypes with MiXCR, one entry per CDR3 protein. This table has fewer than 2,000,000 distinct CDR3 sequences, approximately 40% appearing once. Sequenced material: blood. The origin of the receptors is a human donor in good health.

This clonotype was found a few times. CDR3 in DNA: TGTGCCAGCTCACCTCGAGGACGGGGCGCAAACTACGAGCAGTACTTC. Protein sequence: CASSPRGRGANYEQYF. The gene calls are TRBV18 and TRBJ2-4; TRBD1 or TRBD2 may be the D gene (5 bases each). The end of the DNA is better explained by TRBJ2-7, so the J call may be wrong. This CDR3 is 16 amino acids long. Germline CDR1 and CDR2: KGHSH and LQKENI.

Only a few counts were recorded for this clonotype. The chain joins TRBV20-1 to TRBJ2-5, with a weak D call TRBD2 (6 bases). This CDR3 has 15 amino acids. The germline V gene encodes CDR1 DFQATT and CDR2 SNEGSKA (reference sequence). Trimming left V 0 bases short and J 5 bases short, with 16 bases between. The CDR3 DNA reads TGCAGTGCTAGAGACACGGGGGACCGGTTCGAGACCCAGTACTTC. This translates into CSARDTGDRFETQYF.

The chain is built from TRBV12-3 or TRBV12-4 and TRBJ2-1; 7 positions agree with TRBD2. The CDR3 runs 17 residues. Trimming cost V 5 bases and J 5 bases; bases outside gene matches: 15. The CDR3: CASSENRLAGVNNEQFF. CDR3 bases: TGTGCCAGCAGTGAAAACCGCCTGGCGGGGGTAAACAATGAGCAGTTCTTC.

The chain recombines TRBV19 with TRBJ2-7; D perhaps matches TRBD1 (6 bases). The CDR3 is 15 amino acids. The germline CDR1 and CDR2 sequences are LNHDA and SQIVND (reference sequence). The germline V and J ends were trimmed by 6 bases and 4 bases, with 19 bases remaining between them. CDR3 in DNA: TGTGCCAGTAGACCACAGGGAGATGGGCGGTACGAGCAGTACTTC. This codes for CASRPQGDGRYEQYF.

CDR3 nucleotides: TGTGCCAGCAGCACGGGTCAAACCTACGAGCAGTACTTC. It yields the protein CASSTGQTYEQYF. J is TRBJ2-7 and V is TRBV9, with D unresolved. The V end lost 4 bases, the J end lost 2 bases, and 10 bases lay between the germline ends. Germline V gives CDR1 SGDLS, CDR2 YYNGEE. There are 13 residues in the CDR3.

V usage is TRBV4-2 and J usage is TRBJ1-5; 7 bases are shared with TRBD1. Trimming took 3 bases from V and 5 from J; bases not matched to a gene: 4. This CDR3 has 14 amino acids. Germline loops: CDR1 LGHNA, CDR2 YNFKEQ. The DNA of the CDR3 is TGTGCCAGCAGCCAGCCAACAGGGGATCAGCCCCAGCATTTT. This encodes CASSQPTGDQPQHF.

There are many counts of this clonotype. V is TRBV12-3 or TRBV12-4 and J is TRBJ1-5; D perhaps matches TRBD1 (5 bases). The CDR3 contains 13 residues. The ends were cut back, 3 bases at V and 4 bases at J, with 7 bases in the middle. The chain's CDR3 is CASSLYRNQPQHF. DNA for the CDR3: TGTGCCAGCAGTTTGTACAGGAATCAGCCCCAGCATTTT.

This clonotype has only a few counts. The chain has TRBV20-1 and TRBJ2-5; tentatively, D is TRBD2 (6 bases). The CDR3 spans 14 residues. Germline CDR1 and CDR2: DFQATT and SNEGSKA (reference sequence). The V and J ends lost 7 bases and 2 bases respectively, with 17 bases between them. The CDR3: CSGAEGSGQETQYF. The CDR3 nucleotides read TGCAGTGGGGCTGAAGGTAGCGGACAAGAGACCCAGTACTTC.

V gene TRBV5-1 combines with J gene TRBJ1-2, with 9 bases aligning to TRBD1. Germline trimming cut 2 bases from V and 4 bases from J; bases unmatched to any gene: 12. The CDR3 sequence is 17 residues long. Germline lookup yields CDR1 SGHRS and CDR2 YFSETQ. The CDR3 here is CASSLFPVETGGYGYTF. For the CDR3, the DNA is TGCGCCAGCAGCTTATTCCCGGTGGAGACAGGGGGCTATGGCTACACCTTC. The whole variable domain, remainder taken from reference TRBV5-1 and TRBJ1-2, is KAGVTQTPRYLIKTRGQQVTLSCSPISGHRSVSWYQQTPGQGLQFLFEYFSETQRNKGNFPGRFSGRQFSNSRSEMNVSTLELGDSALYLCASSLFPVETGGYGYTFGSGTRLTVV.

This clonotype was seen a few times. This chain links TRBV2 with TRBJ1-2, with TRBD1 identical over 7 bases. The CDR3 covers 14 residues. With V trimmed by 5 bases and J by 6 bases, 9 bases remained unmatched. CDR1 and CDR2 from the germline V gene are SNHLY and FYNNEI. CDR3: CASSRQGSGDGYTF. CDR3 DNA sequence: TGTGCCAGCAGTAGACAGGGATCGGGGGATGGCTACACCTTC.

The J gene is TRBJ1-5, the V gene TRBV7-9, with a tentative D call TRBD1 (5 bases). Germline V gene lookup returns CDR1 SEHNR and CDR2 FQNEAQ (reference sequence). V was pared by 2 bases and J by 9 bases, with 8 bases between. The CDR3 has 12 amino acids. The CDR3 sequence: CASSLSGRPQHF. CDR3 coding DNA: TGTGCCAGCAGCTTATCAGGGCGGCCCCAGCATTTT. Complete variable domain (other parts from reference TRBV7-9 and TRBJ1-5): DTGVSQNPRHKITKRGQNVTFRCDPISEHNRLYWYRQTLGQGPEFLTYFQNEAQLEKSRLLSDRFSAERPKGSFSTLEIQRTEQGDSAMYLCASSLSGRPQHFGDGTRLSIL.

The J gene is TRBJ2-5, the V gene TRBV6-5, with D unclear. The CDR3 contains 11 residues. Germline V lookup: CDR1 MNHEY, CDR2 SVGAGI. V lost 6 bases and J lost 5, with 7 bases in between. The CDR3 is CASRKWETQYF. The CDR3 coding sequence is TGTGCCAGCAGAAAATGGGAGACCCAGTACTTC.

This chain uses TRBV5-1 with TRBJ2-1; D could derive from TRBD1 or TRBD2 (5 bases each). CDR3 length: 14 amino acids. Trimming pared 2 bases from V and 5 bases from J, leaving 11 bases between. From germline, CDR1 is SGHRS and CDR2 YFSETQ. CDR3 amino acids: CASSLGTQDNEQFF. The CDR3 DNA reads TGCGCCAGCAGCTTAGGGACCCAGGACAATGAGCAGTTCTTC.

This clonotype was picked up a small number of times. The chain is built from TRBV4-1 and TRBJ1-1, with D unclear. V gave up 3 bases and J gave up 3 bases, with 20 bases separating them. There are 17 residues in the CDR3. Germline CDR1 and CDR2: MGHRA and YSYEKL. The DNA for the CDR3 is TGCGCCAGCAGCCACTACCTTTTCTCAGTCGGGGACACTGAAGCTTTCTTT. This gives the protein CASSHYLFSVGDTEAFF.

This clonotype was detected a few times. The V gene is TRBV20-1, the J gene TRBJ1-2; TRBD1 is a possible D gene (5 bases). CDR1 is DFQATT and CDR2 is SNEGSKA in the germline V gene (reference sequence). Trimming pared 0 bases from V and 8 bases from J, leaving 16 bases between. The CDR3 is 14 residues long. CDR3 sequence: CSAREAAGPGGYTF. In nucleotides, the CDR3 is TGCAGTGCTAGAGAGGCGGCAGGGCCCGGGGGCTACACCTTC.

Turning to this clonotype: Its ends do not fully match the called genes, so a read error is possible. CDR3 sequence: CANSLDTNSYEQYF. The CDR3 DNA sequence: TGTGCCAACAGCTTAGATACCAACTCCTACGAGCAGTACTTC. The chain couples TRBV7-2 to TRBJ2-7; D is undetermined. The CDR3 loop spans 14 amino acids. CDR1 is SGHTA, CDR2 FQGNSA, per germline.

This clonotype has only a few counts. This chain joins TRBV4-3 and TRBJ2-7, with TRBD2 identical over 11 bases. The V gene end was trimmed by 0 bases and the J gene end by 1 base; junction bases not matched to a gene: 11. Germline CDR1 LGHNA, CDR2 YSLEER. This CDR3 comprises 19 residues. The CDR3 nucleotides read TGCGCCAGCAGCCAAGATTGGATAGCGGGGGGGCCGGATTCCTACGAGCAGTACTTC. Translation gives CASSQDWIAGGPDSYEQYF.

Comments on this clonotype: One end of the junction is discordant with germline, which a read error may explain. The rearrangement joins TRBV7-9 to TRBJ1-1; D is perhaps TRBD1 (6 bases). In germline, CDR1 is SEHNR, CDR2 FQNEAQ (reference sequence). The CDR3 contains 13 residues. The CDR3: CASSFPEQGEAFF. For the CDR3, the DNA is TGCGCCAGCAGCTTCCCTGAACAGGGTGAAGCTTTCTTT.

This clonotype was seen a single time. The rearrangement links TRBV6-5 to TRBJ2-7, with 11 bases aligning to TRBD1. Looked up from germline, CDR1 is MNHEY and CDR2 is SVGAGI. The CDR3 runs to 18 residues. Trimming took 3 bases from V and 5 from J; bases not matched to a gene: 15. In DNA, the CDR3 is TGTGCCAGCAGTTATTCCCCCTTTCCCGGGACAGGGGGTAACGAGCAGTACTTC. It encodes CASSYSPFPGTGGNEQYF.

The rearrangement joins TRBV5-1 to TRBJ2-7; D is perhaps TRBD1 or TRBD2 (6 bases each). The germline CDR1 and CDR2 sequences are SGHRS and YFSETQ. The CDR3 length is 15 residues. V lost 1 base to trimming and J lost 5 bases, with 16 bases between them. CDR3 amino acids: CASSLLGGWTDEQYF. The CDR3, as DNA: TGCGCCAGCAGCTTGTTGGGGGGCTGGACGGACGAGCAGTACTTC.

V and J are TRBV4-3 and TRBJ1-5; D unresolved. Trimming left V 0 bases short and J 5 bases short, with 8 bases between. The germline CDR1 and CDR2 sequences are LGHNA and YSLEER. This CDR3 has 14 residues. The CDR3 nucleotides read TGCGCCAGCAGCCAAGATGCTGCCTATCAGCCCCAGCATTTT. Amino acid sequence: CASSQDAAYQPQHF.

CDR3 coding DNA: TGTGCCAGCAGCTTAGTGGGCCCACGGGGGATCGAGCAGTACTTC. It translates to CASSLVGPRGIEQYF. The chain recombines TRBV7-2 with TRBJ2-7; tentatively, D is TRBD2 (6 bases). The V end lost 1 base, the J end lost 6 bases, and 16 bases lay between the germline ends. Germline lookup yields CDR1 SGHTA and CDR2 FQGNSA. This CDR3 has 15 amino acids.

The rearrangement joins TRBV7-9 to TRBJ2-7; the match to TRBD1 covers 7 bases. The end of the DNA fits TRBJ2-5 better, so the J call may be wrong. The germline gives CDR1 SEHNR, CDR2 FQNEAQ (reference sequence). The CDR3 has 15 residues. The CDR3 nucleotides read TGTGCCAGCAGCTTTTGGACAGGAGACCAAGAGACCCAGTACTTC. It yields the protein CASSFWTGDQETQYF.

The rearrangement links TRBV11-1 to TRBJ2-7; 8 nucleotides line up with TRBD1. Germline CDR1 is SGHAT and CDR2 is FQDESV (reference sequence). The CDR3 spans 14 residues. The J segment lost 3 bases and the V segment lost 7 bases, leaving 8 bases of the junction unmatched. The DNA of the CDR3 is TGTGCCAGCACCATGACAGGGGACGGCTACGAGCAGTACTTC. It codes for CASTMTGDGYEQYF.

Of note for this clonotype: A much larger clonotype is one base distant, so this may be a read error. The chain links TRBV20-1 to TRBJ1-1; D is uncertain. The germline V gene has CDR1 DFQATT and CDR2 SNEGSKA (reference sequence). CDR3 length: 13 residues. The CDR3: CSARQTMNTGAFF. The DNA of the CDR3 is TGCAGTGCTAGACAGACCATGAACACTGGAGCTTTCTTT.